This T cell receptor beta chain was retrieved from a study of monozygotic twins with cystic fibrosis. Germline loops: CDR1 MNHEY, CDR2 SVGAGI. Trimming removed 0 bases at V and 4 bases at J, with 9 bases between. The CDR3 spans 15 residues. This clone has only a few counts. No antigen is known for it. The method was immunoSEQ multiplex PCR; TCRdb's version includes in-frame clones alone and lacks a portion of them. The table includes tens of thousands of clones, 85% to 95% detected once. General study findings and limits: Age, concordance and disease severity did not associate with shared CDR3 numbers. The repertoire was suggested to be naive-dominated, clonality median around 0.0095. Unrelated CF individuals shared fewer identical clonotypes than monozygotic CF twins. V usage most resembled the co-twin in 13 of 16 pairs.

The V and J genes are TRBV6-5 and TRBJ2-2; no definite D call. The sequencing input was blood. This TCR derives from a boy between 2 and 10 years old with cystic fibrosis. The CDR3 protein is CASSYSGLGTGELFF. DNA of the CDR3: TGTGCCAGCAGTTACTCCGGTCTGGGCACCGGGGAGCTGTTTTTT.